Below are 3 T cell receptor beta chains sequenced from a single sample in a study of OX40 agonist ivuxolimab in advanced cancers. Data came from immunoSEQ multiplex PCR; TCRdb stores just in-frame clones and leaves some out. The data contain 55,000 to 60,000 clones, around 85% of them singletons. The specimen was CD4+ or CD8+ T cells sorted from blood, collected in a trial of the OX40 agonist ivuxolimab. The receptors here all came from an adult with an advanced solid tumor such as melanoma, head and neck, liver or kidney cancer.

The J gene is TRBJ1-1, the V gene TRBV19; D may be TRBD1 (6 bases). The CDR3 is 15 amino acids. CDR1 LNHDA and CDR2 SQIVND come from the germline V gene (reference sequence). Trimming pared 3 bases from V and 2 bases from J, leaving 13 bases between. The CDR3 is CASSIFGGLNTEAFF. CDR3 coding DNA: TGTGCCAGTAGTATTTTCGGGGGCTTAAACACTGAAGCTTTCTTT.

This clone was recorded a few times. V is TRBV27 and J is TRBJ1-1; possibly TRBD1 for D (6 bases). The germline gives CDR1 MNHEY, CDR2 SMNVEV (reference sequence). CDR3 size: 14 residues. V dropped 2 bases and J dropped 1 base, with 8 bases sitting between them. The CDR3 DNA is TGTGCCAGCAGTTTACGGGGACAGAACACTGAAGCTTTCTTT. Its protein is CASSLRGQNTEAFF.

The chain is built from TRBV4-1 and TRBJ2-2; either TRBD1 or TRBD2 may supply D (5 bases each). CDR1 is MGHRA and CDR2 is YSYEKL in the germline V gene. This CDR3 spans 15 amino acids. Trimming removed 4 bases from V and 4 bases from J, with 13 bases in between. The CDR3 loop reads CASSRSRAGTGELFF. In DNA form, the CDR3 reads TGCGCCAGCAGCCGATCCAGGGCGGGCACCGGGGAGCTGTTTTTT.